The clone carrying this T cell receptor beta chain showed up just a few times. The antigen is undetermined. This sample stems from a study of T cells after yellow fever vaccination. Across the study: Fractions low in cell number were prepared with SMART-Seq v4 Ultra Low Input. Study-wide points: Though it reached lower strength, the secondary response hit its peak faster, day 5 versus 15. Few clonotypes appeared in both CD4 and CD8 compartments.

TCR cDNA, made by 5'RACE template switching, carried an added universal primer site and UMIs. TCRdb itself ran the 5' RACE reads through MiXCR, one entry per CDR3 protein. Among hundreds of thousands of distinct CDR3 sequences, about 19% were seen once, and the ten largest hold 14%. The CDR3 spans 14 residues. Trimming at V came to 6 bases and at J to 3 bases, leaving 8 bases not matched to a gene. Germline assignment: CDR1 DFQATT and CDR2 SNEGSKA (reference sequence). Specimen: PBMCs, collected 15 days after the yellow fever booster vaccination. This chain uses TRBV20-1 with TRBJ2-1, with 7 bases aligning to TRBD2. The receptor's source is a man aged 30 to 39 who received the YFV17D yellow fever vaccine. The CDR3 is CSASGRAYYNEQFF. DNA of the CDR3: TGCAGTGCCTCAGGGAGGGCCTACTACAATGAGCAGTTCTTC.